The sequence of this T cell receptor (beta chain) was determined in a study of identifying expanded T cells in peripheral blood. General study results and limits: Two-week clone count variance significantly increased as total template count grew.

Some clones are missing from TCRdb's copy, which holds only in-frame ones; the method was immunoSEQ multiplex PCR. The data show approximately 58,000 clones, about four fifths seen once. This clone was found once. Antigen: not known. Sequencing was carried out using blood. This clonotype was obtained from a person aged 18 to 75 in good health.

CDR3: CSAKLTLTYGYTF. In nucleotides, the CDR3 is TGCAGCGCGAAACTGACACTAACCTATGGCTACACCTTC. The rearrangement uses TRBV29-1 and TRBJ1-2; D gene unclear. The germline V and J ends were trimmed by 7 bases and 4 bases, with 16 bases remaining between them. This CDR3 has 13 amino acids. Per germline, CDR1 SQVTM and CDR2 ANQGSEA.